The 21 T cell receptor beta chains below were found in one sample sequenced in a study of T-cell reconstitution after alpha-beta-depleted transplantation in children. Unique molecular identifiers were incorporated when the TCRbeta library was constructed. TCRdb ran MiXCR on the PCR reads and lists one entry per CDR3 protein. The data show 140,000 or so distinct CDR3 sequences, roughly 8.8% seen once. The sample was PBMCs, mostly from graft donor cells, taken 180 days after TCRalphabeta/CD19-depleted stem cell transplant. The receptor source for this set is a female patient aged 2-9 years who had a stem cell transplant for congenital amegakaryocytic thrombocytopenia, so the T cells may come from the graft donor.

In this sample, this clonotype turned up a few times. V and J are TRBV20-1 and TRBJ1-1, with D uncertain. The CDR3 has 14 residues. V was clipped by 3 bases and J by 3 bases, with 14 bases between them. Germline-derived CDR1 and CDR2 are DFQATT and SNEGSKA (reference sequence). The CDR3 is CSASHPGRHTEAFF. CDR3 DNA: TGCAGTGCTAGCCACCCCGGGAGACACACTGAAGCTTTCTTT.

This clonotype appeared many times. The chain has TRBV7-2 and TRBJ2-5, with D possibly being TRBD2 (5 bases). V lost 4 bases and J 5 bases, leaving 8 bases between the germline ends. There are 12 residues in the CDR3. The germline gives CDR1 SGHTA, CDR2 FQGNSA. DNA of the CDR3: TGTGCCAGCAGCTCGACGGGGGAGACCCAGTACTTC. This gives the protein CASSSTGETQYF.

This clonotype was counted only a few times. V is TRBV7-8 and J is TRBJ1-1; TRBD1 aligns across 9 bases. Looked up from germline, CDR1 is SGHVS and CDR2 is FQNEAQ. This CDR3 comprises 14 residues. Trimming cost V 3 bases and J 7 bases; bases outside gene matches: 6. The CDR3 nucleotides read TGTGCCAGCAGCTTCGCCGGGACAGGGTTTGAAGCTTTCTTT. Its protein product is CASSFAGTGFEAFF.

The V call is TRBV18, the J call TRBJ2-7; 8 nucleotides match TRBD2. Trimming took 3 bases from V and 4 from J; bases not matched to a gene: 5. Germline CDR1 reads KGHSH; CDR2 reads LQKENI. The CDR3 runs 14 residues. CDR3 loop: CASSPLAGLYEQYF. CDR3 nucleotide sequence: TGTGCCAGCTCACCCCTAGCGGGCCTTTACGAGCAGTACTTC.

This clonotype appeared many times. This chain uses TRBV28 with TRBJ1-2; tentative D call: TRBD1 (6 bases). V lost 5 bases, J lost 3 bases, and 10 bases lay in between. Germline CDR1 MDHEN, CDR2 SYDVKM. The CDR3 length is 13 residues. CDR3 DNA: TGTGCCAGCAGTGGCCACAGGGACTATGGCTACACCTTC. Translated: CASSGHRDYGYTF.

This clonotype was seen many times. V is TRBV29-1 and J is TRBJ1-2, with TRBD1 matching 7 bases. V shed 0 bases, J shed 7 bases, and the junction held 8 bases outside the gene matches. The CDR3 contains 14 residues. The germline gives CDR1 SQVTM, CDR2 ANQGSEA. The DNA for the CDR3 is TGCAGCGTTGAAGATCGAGCGACAGGGCTTGGCTACACCTTC. Amino acids: CSVEDRATGLGYTF.

The chain uses TRBV5-1 and TRBJ2-3; no clear D gene. V dropped 6 bases and J dropped 3 bases, with 17 bases sitting between them. The CDR3 contains 15 residues. Germline values: CDR1 SGHRS, CDR2 YFSETQ. The CDR3 DNA reads TGCGCCAGCACCCAAGGGCCCCCCACGACAGATACGCAGTATTTT. Encoded protein: CASTQGPPTTDTQYF.

This clonotype was seen at least ten times. The chain carries TRBV20-1 and TRBJ1-5; D ambiguous. Trimming stripped 1 base from V and 5 bases from J, with 18 bases between. In germline, CDR1 is DFQATT, CDR2 SNEGSKA (reference sequence). The CDR3 has 16 residues. CDR3 amino acids: CSARARTGSLYQPQHF. In DNA, the CDR3 is TGCAGTGCTAGAGCCCGAACCGGGTCCCTGTATCAGCCCCAGCATTTT.

This sequence joins TRBV27 and TRBJ1-2; tentative D call: TRBD1 (6 bases). The CDR3 extends over 15 amino acids. The V end lost 8 bases, the J end lost 4 bases, and 20 bases lay between the germline ends. Germline CDR1 and CDR2: MNHEY and SMNVEV (reference sequence). The CDR3: CASPPNGGDTYGYTF. CDR3 DNA: TGTGCCAGCCCGCCCAATGGTGGGGACACCTATGGCTACACCTTC.

This clonotype was seen more than once but under ten times. This chain links TRBV28 with TRBJ2-7, with D perhaps matching TRBD1 (5 bases). The CDR3 runs to 15 residues. V was clipped by 6 bases and J by 1 base, with 16 bases between them. Germline CDR1 MDHEN, CDR2 SYDVKM. DNA of the CDR3: TGTGCCAGCAGAGCGAAGGGGATCCTATCCTACGAGCAGTACTTC. It encodes CASRAKGILSYEQYF.

This clonotype was detected many times. This chain uses TRBV9 with TRBJ2-7; D remains ambiguous. Germline loops: CDR1 SGDLS, CDR2 YYNGEE. The CDR3 has 14 residues. Trimming took 4 bases from V and 6 from J, leaving 17 bases between them. The CDR3 here is CASSPDRASGEQYF. The CDR3 DNA is TGTGCCAGCAGCCCAGACCGGGCCTCCGGCGAGCAGTACTTC.

The gene calls are TRBV12-3 or TRBV12-4 and TRBJ2-3; 10 positions match TRBD1. V dropped 4 bases and J dropped 8; count of bases not matched to a gene: 6. This CDR3 spans 14 amino acids. Written as DNA, the CDR3 is TGTGCCAGCAGTTCGGACAGGGGGGAGGGTACGCAGTATTTT. Residues: CASSSDRGEGTQYF.

This clonotype occurred many times. This chain connects TRBV28 to TRBJ2-3; maybe TRBD2 (5 bases). The CDR3 spans 16 residues. Trimming took 7 bases from V and 1 from J, leaving 18 bases between them. Germline-derived CDR1 and CDR2 are MDHEN and SYDVKM. CDR3 loop: CASNGGPLEGTDTQYF. The DNA for the CDR3 is TGTGCCAGCAACGGCGGCCCACTAGAGGGCACAGATACGCAGTATTTT.

At least ten counts were recorded for this clonotype. The chain employs TRBV28 and TRBJ2-3, with 13 positions matching TRBD2. Germline CDR1 MDHEN, CDR2 SYDVKM. This CDR3 is built from 15 residues. After removal of 6 bases from V and 4 bases from J, the junction contained 4 bases not matched to a gene. The CDR3 nucleotides read TGTGCCAGCAGCCCCGGGACTAGCGGGGCAGATACGCAGTATTTT. This encodes CASSPGTSGADTQYF. Complete variable domain (other parts from reference TRBV28 and TRBJ2-3): DVKVTQSSRYLVKRTGEKVFLECVQDMDHENMFWYRQDPGLGLRLIYFSYDVKMKEKGDIPEGYSVSREKKERFSLILESASTNQTSMYLCASSPGTSGADTQYFGPGTRLTVL.

J is TRBJ1-1 and V is TRBV6-1; D is possibly TRBD1 (5 bases). The CDR3 is 17 residues long. CDR1 is MNHNS, CDR2 SASEGT, per germline. V was clipped by 7 bases and J by 1 base, with 22 bases between them. CDR3 residues: CASTGWDSWKKNTEAFF. The CDR3, as DNA: TGTGCCAGCACGGGATGGGACTCCTGGAAAAAGAACACTGAAGCTTTCTTT.

This clonotype was detected a few times. This could be a read error, since a much larger clone is one nucleotide away. This rearrangement joins TRBV6-1 to TRBJ2-6; tentative D call: TRBD1 (5 bases). The CDR3 loop spans 19 amino acids. The germline V gene has CDR1 MNHNS and CDR2 SASEGT. Here the CDR3 DNA reads TGTGCCAGCACTATCGCCCACGGACACGGGTCCTCTGGGGCCAACGGCCTGACTTTC. This sequence encodes CASTIAHGHGSSGANGLTF.

This clonotype appeared a few times. This sequence joins TRBV4-1 and TRBJ2-7, with 8 bases identical to TRBD2. CDR1 and CDR2 from the germline V gene are MGHRA and YSYEKL. This CDR3 is 18 amino acids long. V lost 1 base to trimming and J lost 5 bases; unmatched junction nucleotides: 16. The CDR3 nucleotides read TGCGCCAGCAGCCAAGGGCTAGCGGGTTTGGCAGGGTTCGACGAGCAGTACTTC. This encodes CASSQGLAGLAGFDEQYF.

This clonotype was detected many times. The DNA of the CDR3 is TGTGCCAGCAGCCAGACAGGTGTTCACGAGCAGTACTTC. It specifies CASSQTGVHEQYF. The rearrangement uses TRBV6-5 and TRBJ2-7, with D possibly being TRBD1 (6 bases). V lost 6 bases and J lost 5, with 14 bases in between. This CDR3 comprises 13 residues. Germline V gives CDR1 MNHEY, CDR2 SVGAGI.

On this clonotype: Just one base apart from a much larger clone, this may be a read error. V is TRBV28 and J is TRBJ2-1; TRBD1 might be the D (6 bases). V lost 11 bases, J lost 2 bases, and 16 bases lay in between. CDR3 length: 14 amino acids. Looked up from germline, CDR1 is MDHEN and CDR2 is SYDVKM. The CDR3 sequence is CAGFVGAPYNEQFF. CDR3 DNA sequence: TGTGCCGGCTTCGTGGGGGCCCCCTACAATGAGCAGTTCTTC.

This clonotype was counted at least ten times. The V call is TRBV9, the J call TRBJ2-1, with D unresolved. Germline CDR1 is SGDLS and CDR2 is YYNGEE. The CDR3 totals 13 residues. Trimming took off 0 bases at V and 10 bases at J, with 11 bases between the two ends. The CDR3 spells CASSVATIDEQFF. The CDR3 nucleotides read TGTGCCAGCAGCGTAGCTACGATAGACGAGCAGTTCTTC. Combining the CDR3 with reference TRBV9 and TRBJ2-1 gives the whole variable domain DSGVTQTPKHLITATGQRVTLRCSPRSGDLSVYWYQQSLDQGLQFLIQYYNGEERAKGNILERFSAQQFPDLHSELNLSSLELGDSALYFCASSVATIDEQFFGPGTRLTVL.

The V call is TRBV20-1, the J call TRBJ2-3; D gene unclear. The V end lost 1 base, the J end lost 3 bases, and 11 bases lay between the germline ends. Germline CDR1 and CDR2: DFQATT and SNEGSKA (reference sequence). This CDR3 is built from 14 residues. The CDR3, as DNA: TGCAGTGCTAGAGTGATAGGAGATACAGATACGCAGTATTTT. This translates into CSARVIGDTDTQYF.